Sequencing of this T cell receptor beta chain was carried out in a study of human T cells and chemical hapten exposure. On the study more broadly: Mostly female patients had alopecia areata, totalis or universalis. Overall study findings and caveats: Versus controls, expanded TCRs had significantly more large CDR3 similarity clusters.

Time point meaning: patch test 3, about 24 weeks after DPC sensitization. Treatment denoted: therapeutic diphenylcyclopropenone sensitization with weekly scalp DPC. Single cDNA molecules in the library carried unique molecular identifiers attached during preparation. TCRdb itself ran the RACE reads through MiXCR, one entry per CDR3 protein. The sample has about 84,000 distinct CDR3 sequences; under 14% are singletons. This clonotype was seen more than once but under ten times. The antigen remains unidentified. The germline V gene has CDR1 MNHNS and CDR2 SASEGT. This CDR3 is built from 15 residues. J gave up 13 bases and V 1 base, and 12 bases lay outside the gene matches.

This TCR derives from a woman between 45 and 60 years old with alopecia areata. Some clones in this sample may be carry-over from other donors' samples. The sample was whole blood, taken in connection with sensitization to the hapten diphenylcyclopropenone (DPC). This chain connects TRBV6-1 to TRBJ1-2; 10 bases are a match to TRBD1. The CDR3 region is CASSEDARQGAVGTF. The CDR3 region has the DNA TGTGCCAGCAGTGAAGACGCGAGACAGGGGGCCGTAGGCACCTTC.